A selection of T cell receptor beta chains follows, all from one sample in a study of cytomegalovirus exposure and HLA in healthy donors. Method: immunoSEQ multiplex PCR; TCRdb's copy keeps in-frame clones and lacks some. Of 55,000 to 80,000 clones detected, 66% appear once; the ten largest clones hold roughly 22%. Sequencing was carried out using PBMCs. The receptors here all came from a man in his forties in good health and CMV-seropositive. Each CDR3 is given with its conserved first and last residue. D genes are given only for firm matches. Size is stated for part of the rows, as once, few or many counts, or as a class when the clone is expanded.

CDR3 DNA	CDR3 protein	clone size	J gene	D gene	CDR3 length	V gene
TGTGCCCTTACAGGTGGTGGGCACTATGGCTACACCTTC	CALTGGGHYGYTF	few	TRBJ1-2	NA	13	TRBV30
TGTGCCAGCAGTGAGTTCCACTCCAGGAACGAGCAGTACTTC	CASSEFHSRNEQYF	few	TRBJ2-7	NA	14	TRBV2
TGTGCCAGCAGCTTGGACAGTCTTAACTATGGCTACACCTTC	CASSLDSLNYGYTF	NA	TRBJ1-2	NA	14	TRBV7-2
TGTGCCAGTAGCAATCCAAACAGGGGCGGCACCGGGGAGCTGTTTTTT	CASSNPNRGGTGELFF	once	TRBJ2-2	TRBD1	16	TRBV19
TGTGCCAGTAGTATCCTACCGGGACAGGGGTGGATCTACGAGCAGTACTTC	CASSILPGQGWIYEQYF	NA	TRBJ2-7	TRBD1	17	TRBV19
TGTGCCAGCAGTTCGGACTTAATGTGGGCTTTCTTT	CASSSDLMWAFF	NA	TRBJ1-1	NA	12	TRBV6-6
TGTGCCAGCAGCGTAGCGGCAGGATTTAATGAAAAACTGTTTTTT	CASSVAAGFNEKLFF	NA	TRBJ1-4	NA	15	TRBV9
TGTGCCAGCAGCTCGACCGCAGGGGGCCTATATAGCAATCAGCCCCAGCATTTT	CASSSTAGGLYSNQPQHF	NA	TRBJ1-5	TRBD1	18	TRBV7-6
TGTGCCAGCAGCAAAGAGGAGGGCCAGGGTGTGCAGCCCCAGCATTTT	CASSKEEGQGVQPQHF	few	TRBJ1-5	NA	16	TRBV21-1
TGTGCCTGGAGGGGGGGGGTTCCCACTGAAGCTTTCTTT	CAWRGGVPTEAFF	NA	TRBJ1-1	NA	13	TRBV30
TGCGCCAGCAGTCAGGGGGCTAACTACGAGCAGTACTTC	CASSQGANYEQYF	NA	TRBJ2-7	TRBD1	13	TRBV5-1
TGTGCCAGCAGGGCACAGGGGGTTTTCGCCTACGAGCAGTACTTC	CASRAQGVFAYEQYF	NA	TRBJ2-7	TRBD1	15	TRBV6-6
TGTGCCAGCAGCACAGGACAGGGGTGGCACGAGCAGTACTTC	CASSTGQGWHEQYF	few	TRBJ2-7	TRBD1	14	TRBV5-5
TGTGCCAGCAGTTCCCGGGGATTCGAGACCCAGTACTTC	CASSSRGFETQYF	NA	TRBJ2-5	NA	13	TRBV6-5
TGTGCCAGCAGGGGGAGGACTGGTACCGGGGAGCTGTTTTTT	CASRGRTGTGELFF	NA	TRBJ2-2	NA	14	TRBV5-6
TGTGCCAGCAATGGGGGGACGGGTTCGGGTGAGCAGTACTTC	CASNGGTGSGEQYF	NA	TRBJ2-7	NA	14	TRBV6-1
TGTGCCAGCAGCCAAGAGCCCATCCTAGCCTCTGGCACAGATACGCAGTATTTT	CASSQEPILASGTDTQYF	NA	TRBJ2-3	NA	18	TRBV4-2
TGTGCCAGTAGTAAAGAACAGGGGATTGGTCAGCCCCAGCATTTT	CASSKEQGIGQPQHF	NA	TRBJ1-5	TRBD1	15	TRBV19
TGCGCCAGCAGCCAAGGGACAGGGATCGGCGGGAACACTGAAGCTTTCTTT	CASSQGTGIGGNTEAFF	NA	TRBJ1-1	TRBD1	17	TRBV4-3
TGTGCCAGCAGTCGGACAGGGATCGGAAACACCATATATTTT	CASSRTGIGNTIYF	NA	TRBJ1-3	TRBD1	14	TRBV28
TGCGCCAGCAGCGAGACAGGCGTCTATGGCTACACCTTC	CASSETGVYGYTF	NA	TRBJ1-2	NA	13	TRBV5-1
TGCGCCAGCAGCTTAGAACAGGGGGCGACCTATGGCTACACCTTC	CASSLEQGATYGYTF	NA	TRBJ1-2	TRBD1	15	TRBV5-1
TGTGCCAGCAGCTCCCCCGGGTCCTACGAGCAGTACTTC	CASSSPGSYEQYF	few	TRBJ2-7	NA	13	TRBV7-9
TGTGCCAGCAGCTTGGAGACAGGGAAAGGTGAAGCTTTCTTT	CASSLETGKGEAFF	NA	TRBJ1-1	TRBD1	14	TRBV5-4
TGCAGCGTTCGGGATAGCAATCAGCCCCAGCATTTT	CSVRDSNQPQHF	NA	TRBJ1-5	NA	12	TRBV29-1
TGTGCCAGCAGCTTAACAGGGGGCGGTAATTCACCCCTCCACTTT	CASSLTGGGNSPLHF	NA	TRBJ1-6	TRBD1	15	TRBV7-3
TGTGCCAGCAGTTTAGCGGGACAGGGGCTCTACGAGCAGTACTTC	CASSLAGQGLYEQYF	few	TRBJ2-7	TRBD1	15	TRBV27
TGTGCCAGCAGTTACTCCCAGGGGTCCTACACAGATACGCAGTATTTT	CASSYSQGSYTDTQYF	NA	TRBJ2-3	NA	16	TRBV6-6
TGTGCCAGCTCACTCGGGAGAAGATCGGGGGAAAAACTGTTTTTT	CASSLGRRSGEKLFF	NA	TRBJ1-4	NA	15	TRBV18
TGTGCCAGCAGAGTGACAGCTAGCACAGATACGCAGTATTTT	CASRVTASTDTQYF	NA	TRBJ2-3	NA	14	TRBV27
TGTGCCAGCAGCTTGGGGGGGACCCCCTACGAGCAGTACTTC	CASSLGGTPYEQYF	NA	TRBJ2-7	TRBD2	14	TRBV7-2
TGTGCCACCAGCAGAGATCGGGCACAGGGGCCCGGGCCCCAGCATTTT	CATSRDRAQGPGPQHF	NA	TRBJ1-5	TRBD1	16	TRBV15
TGTGCCACTCTGGACACCCATAGCAATCAGCCCCAGCATTTT	CATLDTHSNQPQHF	NA	TRBJ1-5	NA	14	TRBV28
TGCGCCAGCAGCCGAGACAGGATTAATTCACCCCTCCACTTT	CASSRDRINSPLHF	few	TRBJ1-6	NA	14	TRBV4-3
TGTGCCAGCAGTGAGGGGGGGTGGGTTCCCCAGCATTTT	CASSEGGWVPQHF	NA	TRBJ1-5	NA	13	TRBV25-1
TGTGCCAGCAGTGAAGGGACAGGGCTGTCTAATGAAAAACTGTTTTTT	CASSEGTGLSNEKLFF	NA	TRBJ1-4	TRBD1	16	TRBV6-1
TGTGCCAGCCGTGCGTGGCGGGGACAAGAGACCCAGTACTTC	CASRAWRGQETQYF	large	TRBJ2-5	NA	14	TRBV7-6
TGTGCCATCAATGACCCCGGGACAGGCGCTGAAAAACTGTTTTTT	CAINDPGTGAEKLFF	few	TRBJ1-4	TRBD1	15	TRBV10-3
TGTGCCAGTACCTACTTGGGGGCGGACGCCCCCTTTTATGGCTACACCTTC	CASTYLGADAPFYGYTF	NA	TRBJ1-2	NA	17	TRBV19
TGCGCCAGCAGCCGCGTAGCGGAGAGCTCCTACAATGAGCAGTTCTTC	CASSRVAESSYNEQFF	NA	TRBJ2-1	NA	16	TRBV4-1
TGTGCCAGCAGTTCCAAACCAGGACAGGGCTACGAGCAGTACTTC	CASSSKPGQGYEQYF	NA	TRBJ2-7	TRBD1	15	TRBV27
TGTGCCAGCAGTGTTCGGGGACAAGAGACCCAGTACTTC	CASSVRGQETQYF	NA	TRBJ2-5	NA	13	TRBV2
TGCGCCAGCAGCGGTTCCCGGGAGGGCCCGAACACCGGGGAGCTGTTTTTT	CASSGSREGPNTGELFF	NA	TRBJ2-2	TRBD2	17	TRBV10-1
TGTGCCAGCTCACCAGACAGAGGAGATCAGCCCCAGCATTTT	CASSPDRGDQPQHF	few	TRBJ1-5	NA	14	TRBV18
TGCGCCAGCAGCACCTCTTGGGGCGGGGGGCTGGATACGCAGTATTTT	CASSTSWGGGLDTQYF	NA	TRBJ2-3	TRBD2	16	TRBV5-1
TGTGCCTGGAGCGGGGACAGGGGAAACTATGGCTACACCTTC	CAWSGDRGNYGYTF	NA	TRBJ1-2	TRBD1	14	TRBV30
TGTGCCAGCAGCCGACCCACAGGGGCCTCAGCTAACTATGGCTACACCTTC	CASSRPTGASANYGYTF	NA	TRBJ1-2	TRBD1	17	TRBV5-4
TGCGCCAGCAGCCAAGATTGGGGACAGGGTGCGGATACGCAGTATTTT	CASSQDWGQGADTQYF	NA	TRBJ2-3	TRBD1	16	TRBV4-1
TGTGCCAGCAGGGACCATGGCGGGGATTTTTCAGATACGCAGTATTTT	CASRDHGGDFSDTQYF	few	TRBJ2-3	NA	16	TRBV2
TGTGCCAGCAGCCAACTGTGGGGACAGGGAATCGATGAGCAGTTCTTC	CASSQLWGQGIDEQFF	once	TRBJ2-1	TRBD1	16	TRBV9
TGTGCCAGTAGCTGGGACACGAACACTGAAGCTTTCTTT	CASSWDTNTEAFF	NA	TRBJ1-1	NA	13	TRBV19
TGTGCCAGTGGGGACAGGGACTATAATTCACCCCTCCACTTT	CASGDRDYNSPLHF	NA	TRBJ1-6	TRBD1	14	TRBV19
TGTGCCAGCAGCGGACTAGCGACTAGCACAGATACGCAGTATTTT	CASSGLATSTDTQYF	NA	TRBJ2-3	TRBD2	15	TRBV6-6
TGTGCCAGCAGCTTTGGGACAGGGCAGTCGAGCACTGAAGCTTTCTTT	CASSFGTGQSSTEAFF	once	TRBJ1-1	TRBD1	16	TRBV9
TGTGCCGTTTTCTACAGGGTCGGCACTGAAGCTTTCTTT	CAVFYRVGTEAFF	NA	TRBJ1-1	NA	13	TRBV28